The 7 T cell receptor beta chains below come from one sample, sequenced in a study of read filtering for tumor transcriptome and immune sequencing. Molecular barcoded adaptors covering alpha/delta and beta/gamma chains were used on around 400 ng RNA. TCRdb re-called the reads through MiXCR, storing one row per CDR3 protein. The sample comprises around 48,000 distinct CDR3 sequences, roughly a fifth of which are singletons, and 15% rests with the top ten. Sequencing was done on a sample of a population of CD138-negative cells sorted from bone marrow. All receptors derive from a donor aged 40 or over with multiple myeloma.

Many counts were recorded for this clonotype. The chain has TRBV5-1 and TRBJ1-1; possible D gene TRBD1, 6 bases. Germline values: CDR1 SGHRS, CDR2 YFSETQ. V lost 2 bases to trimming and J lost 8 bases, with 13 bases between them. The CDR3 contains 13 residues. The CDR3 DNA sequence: TGCGCCAGCAGCTTTGTTGTAGGGACAGAAGCTTTCTTT. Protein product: CASSFVVGTEAFF.

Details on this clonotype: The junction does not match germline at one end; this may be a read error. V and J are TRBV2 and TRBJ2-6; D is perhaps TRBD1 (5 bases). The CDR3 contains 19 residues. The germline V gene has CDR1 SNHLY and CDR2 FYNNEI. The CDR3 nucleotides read TGTGCCAGCAGTGAAGATCTCCAGGGCCTCTTTTTTGGGGCCAACGCCCTGACTTTC. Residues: CASSEDLQGLFFGANALTF.

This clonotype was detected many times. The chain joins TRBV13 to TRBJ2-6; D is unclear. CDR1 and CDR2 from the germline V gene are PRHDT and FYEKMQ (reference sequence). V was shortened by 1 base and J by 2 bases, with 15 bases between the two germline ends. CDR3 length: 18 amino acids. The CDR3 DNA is TGTGCCAGCAGCTTAGAGGGTCAGGTCCGAGCTGGGGCCAACGTCCTGACTTTC. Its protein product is CASSLEGQVRAGANVLTF.

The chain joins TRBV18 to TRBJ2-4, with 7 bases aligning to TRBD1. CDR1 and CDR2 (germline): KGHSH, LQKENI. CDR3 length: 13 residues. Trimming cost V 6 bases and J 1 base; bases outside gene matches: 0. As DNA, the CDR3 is TGTGCCAGCTCGGACAGGGCCAAAAACATTCAGTACTTC. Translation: CASSDRAKNIQYF.

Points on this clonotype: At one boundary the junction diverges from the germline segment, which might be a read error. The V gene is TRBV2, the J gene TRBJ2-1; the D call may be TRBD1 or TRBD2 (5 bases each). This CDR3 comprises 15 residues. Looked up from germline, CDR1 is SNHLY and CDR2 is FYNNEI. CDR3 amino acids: CASRAGTSGYNERFF. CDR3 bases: TGTGCCAGCAGGGCCGGGACCAGCGGTTACAATGAGCGGTTCTTC.

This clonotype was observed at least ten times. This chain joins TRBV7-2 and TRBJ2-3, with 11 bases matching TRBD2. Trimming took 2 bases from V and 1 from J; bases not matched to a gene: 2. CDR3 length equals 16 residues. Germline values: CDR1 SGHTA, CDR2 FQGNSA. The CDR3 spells CASSLLAGGGTDTQYF. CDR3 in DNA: TGTGCCAGCAGCTTATTAGCGGGAGGGGGCACAGATACGCAGTATTTT.

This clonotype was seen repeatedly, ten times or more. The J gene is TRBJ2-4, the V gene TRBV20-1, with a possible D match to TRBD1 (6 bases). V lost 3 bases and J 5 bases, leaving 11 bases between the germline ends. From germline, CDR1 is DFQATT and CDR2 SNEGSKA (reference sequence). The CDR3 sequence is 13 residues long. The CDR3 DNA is TGCAGTGCTAGTCTGAACAGGGAAAACATTCAGTACTTC. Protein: CSASLNRENIQYF.